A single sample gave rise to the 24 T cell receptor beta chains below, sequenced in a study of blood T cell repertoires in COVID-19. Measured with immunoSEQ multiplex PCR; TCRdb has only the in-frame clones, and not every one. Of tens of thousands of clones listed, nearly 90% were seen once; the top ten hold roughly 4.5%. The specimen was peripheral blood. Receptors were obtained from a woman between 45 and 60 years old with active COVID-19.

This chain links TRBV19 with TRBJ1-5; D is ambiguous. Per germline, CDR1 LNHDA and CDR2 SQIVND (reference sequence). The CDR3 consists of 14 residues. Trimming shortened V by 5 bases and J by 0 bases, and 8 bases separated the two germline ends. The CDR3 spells CASSPRYSNQPQHF. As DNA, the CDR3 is TGTGCCAGTAGTCCCAGATATAGCAATCAGCCCCAGCATTTT.

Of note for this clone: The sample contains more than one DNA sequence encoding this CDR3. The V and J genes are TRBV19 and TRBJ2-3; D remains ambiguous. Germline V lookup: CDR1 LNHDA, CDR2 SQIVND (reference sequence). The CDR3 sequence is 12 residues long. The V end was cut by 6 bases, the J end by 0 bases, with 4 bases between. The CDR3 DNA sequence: TGTGCCAGTAGCAGGAGCACAGATACGCAGTATTTT. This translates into CASSRSTDTQYF. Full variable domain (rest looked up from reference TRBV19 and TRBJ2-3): DGGITQSPKYLFRKEGQNVTLSCEQNLNHDAMYWYRQDPGQGLRLIYYSQIVNDFQKGDIAEGYSVSREKKESFPLTVTSAQKNPTAFYLCASSRSTDTQYFGPGTRLTVL.

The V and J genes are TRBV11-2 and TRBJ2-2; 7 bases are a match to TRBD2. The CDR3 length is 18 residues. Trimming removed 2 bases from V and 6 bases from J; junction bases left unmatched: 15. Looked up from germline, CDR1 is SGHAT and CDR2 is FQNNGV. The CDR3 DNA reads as TGTGCCAGCAGCTTAATCCGATCGGCGGGAGTTAGGGCCGGGGAGCTGTTTTTT. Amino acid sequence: CASSLIRSAGVRAGELFF.

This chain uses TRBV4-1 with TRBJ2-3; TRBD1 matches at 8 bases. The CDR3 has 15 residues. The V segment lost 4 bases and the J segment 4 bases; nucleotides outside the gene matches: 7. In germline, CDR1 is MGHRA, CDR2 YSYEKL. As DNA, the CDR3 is TGCGCCAGCAGCCTTCGGACAGGGCTCCCAGATACGCAGTATTTT. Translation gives CASSLRTGLPDTQYF.

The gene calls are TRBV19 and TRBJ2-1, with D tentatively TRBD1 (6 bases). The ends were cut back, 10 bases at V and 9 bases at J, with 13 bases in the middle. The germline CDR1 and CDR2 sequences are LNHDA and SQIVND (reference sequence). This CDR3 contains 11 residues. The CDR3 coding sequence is TGTGCCACCCAGGGGCTGAGTGAGCAGTTCTTC. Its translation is CATQGLSEQFF.

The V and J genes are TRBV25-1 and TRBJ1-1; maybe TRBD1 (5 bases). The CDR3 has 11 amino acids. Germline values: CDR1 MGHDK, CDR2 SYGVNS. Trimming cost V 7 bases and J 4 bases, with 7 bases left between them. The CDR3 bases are TGTGCCAGCATCGGGGGCACTGAAGCTTTCTTT. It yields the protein CASIGGTEAFF.

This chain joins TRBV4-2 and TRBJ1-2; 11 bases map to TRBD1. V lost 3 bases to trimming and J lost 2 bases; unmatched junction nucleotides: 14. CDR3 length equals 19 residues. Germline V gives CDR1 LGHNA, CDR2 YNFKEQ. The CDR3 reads CASSHLPGTGGDMNYGYTF. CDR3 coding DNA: TGTGCCAGCAGCCATCTCCCGGGGACAGGGGGTGACATGAACTATGGCTACACCTTC.

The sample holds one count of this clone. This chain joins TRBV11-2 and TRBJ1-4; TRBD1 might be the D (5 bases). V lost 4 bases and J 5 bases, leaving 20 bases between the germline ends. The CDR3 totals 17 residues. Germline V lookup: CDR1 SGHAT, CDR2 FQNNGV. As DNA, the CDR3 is TGTGCCAGCAGCTATATAGGACATGGGTTAGACAATGAAAAACTGTTTTTT. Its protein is CASSYIGHGLDNEKLFF.

The chain's CDR3 is CASSLRTPPYEQYF. DNA for the CDR3: TGTGCCAGCAGCCTTAGGACTCCCCCCTACGAGCAGTACTTC. The V and J genes are TRBV3-1 (or the pseudogene TRBV3-2) and TRBJ2-7; the D gene is possibly TRBD2 (5 bases). V lost 4 bases and J lost 2, with 12 bases in between. The CDR3 contains 14 residues. Germline-derived CDR1 and CDR2 are LGHDT and YNNKEL (reference sequence).

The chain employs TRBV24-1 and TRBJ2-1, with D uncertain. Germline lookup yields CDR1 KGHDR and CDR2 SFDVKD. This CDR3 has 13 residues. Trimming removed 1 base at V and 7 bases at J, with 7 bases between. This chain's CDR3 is CATSDFARNEQFF. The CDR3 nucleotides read TGTGCCACCAGTGATTTTGCCAGGAATGAGCAGTTCTTC.

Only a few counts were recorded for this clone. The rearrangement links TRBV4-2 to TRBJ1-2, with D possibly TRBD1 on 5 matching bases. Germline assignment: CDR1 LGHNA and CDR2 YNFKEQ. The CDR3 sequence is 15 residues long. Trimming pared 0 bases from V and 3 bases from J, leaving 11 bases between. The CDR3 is CASSQDLGEDYGYTF. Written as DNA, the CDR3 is TGTGCCAGCAGCCAAGATCTAGGGGAGGACTATGGCTACACCTTC.

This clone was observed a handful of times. The DNA for the CDR3 is TGTGCCAGCAAGACAGGGAGCTCCTACAATGAGCAGTTCTTC. It translates to CASKTGSSYNEQFF. The rearrangement links TRBV28 to TRBJ2-1; 7 bases match TRBD1. CDR1 MDHEN and CDR2 SYDVKM come from the germline V gene. Trimming at V came to 7 bases and at J to 0 bases, leaving 3 bases not matched to a gene. The CDR3 runs to 14 residues.

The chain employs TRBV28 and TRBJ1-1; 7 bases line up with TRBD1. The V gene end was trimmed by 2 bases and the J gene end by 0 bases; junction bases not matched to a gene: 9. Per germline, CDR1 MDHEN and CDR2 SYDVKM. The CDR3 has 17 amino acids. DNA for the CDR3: TGTGCCAGCAGTTTAGTAGGGGGCGAGGTAATGAACACTGAAGCTTTCTTT. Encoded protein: CASSLVGGEVMNTEAFF.

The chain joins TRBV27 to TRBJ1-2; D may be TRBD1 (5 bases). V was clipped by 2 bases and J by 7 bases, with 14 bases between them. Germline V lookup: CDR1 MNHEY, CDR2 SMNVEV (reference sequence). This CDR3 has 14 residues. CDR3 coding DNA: TGTGCCAGCAGTTTAGACAGCCTTCTGACTGGCTACACCTTC. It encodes CASSLDSLLTGYTF.

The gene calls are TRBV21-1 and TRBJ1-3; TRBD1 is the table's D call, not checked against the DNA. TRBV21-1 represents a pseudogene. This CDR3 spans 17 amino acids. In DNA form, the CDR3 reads TGTGCCAGCACCAACTCAGGCAGGCTAAGCTCTGGAAACACCATATATTTT. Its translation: CASTNSGRLSSGNTIYF.

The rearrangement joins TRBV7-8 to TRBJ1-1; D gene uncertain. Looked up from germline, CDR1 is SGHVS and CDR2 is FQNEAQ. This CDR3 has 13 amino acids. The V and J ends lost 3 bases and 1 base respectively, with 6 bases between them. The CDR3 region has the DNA TGTGCCAGCAGCTTCACAGCGAACACTGAAGCTTTCTTT. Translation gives CASSFTANTEAFF.

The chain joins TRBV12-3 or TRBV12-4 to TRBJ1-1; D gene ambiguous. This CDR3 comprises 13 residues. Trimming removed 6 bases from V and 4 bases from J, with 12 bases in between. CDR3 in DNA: TGTGCCAGCAGGGTGGCGGGCGGCACTGAAGCTTTCTTT. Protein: CASRVAGGTEAFF.

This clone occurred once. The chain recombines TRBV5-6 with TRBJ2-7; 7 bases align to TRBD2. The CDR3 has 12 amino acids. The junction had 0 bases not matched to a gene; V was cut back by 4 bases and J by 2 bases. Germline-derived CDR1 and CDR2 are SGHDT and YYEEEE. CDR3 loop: CASSAGAYEQYF. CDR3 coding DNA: TGTGCCAGCAGCGCGGGGGCCTACGAGCAGTACTTC. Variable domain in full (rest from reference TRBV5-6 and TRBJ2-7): DAGVTQSPTHLIKTRGQQVTLRCSPKSGHDTVSWYQQALGQGPQFIFQYYEEEERQRGNFPDRFSGHQFPNYSSELNVNALLLGDSALYLCASSAGAYEQYFGPGTRLTVT.

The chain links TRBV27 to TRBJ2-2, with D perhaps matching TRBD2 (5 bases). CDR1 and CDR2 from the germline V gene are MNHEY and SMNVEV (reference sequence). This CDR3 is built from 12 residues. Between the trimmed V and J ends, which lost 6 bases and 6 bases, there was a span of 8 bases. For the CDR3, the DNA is TGTGCCAGCAGCTATAGCGCCGGGGAGCTGTTTTTT. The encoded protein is CASSYSAGELFF.

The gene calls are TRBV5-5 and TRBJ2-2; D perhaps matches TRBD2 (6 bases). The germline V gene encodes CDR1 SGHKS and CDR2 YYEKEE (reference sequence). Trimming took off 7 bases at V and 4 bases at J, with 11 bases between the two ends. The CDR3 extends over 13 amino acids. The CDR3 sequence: CASSGEPTGELFF. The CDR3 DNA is TGTGCCAGCTCGGGGGAACCCACCGGGGAGCTGTTTTTT. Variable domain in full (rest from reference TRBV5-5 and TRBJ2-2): DAGVTQSPTHLIKTRGQQVTLRCSPISGHKSVSWYQQVLGQGPQFIFQYYEKEERGRGNFPDRFSARQFPNYSSELNVNALLLGDSALYLCASSGEPTGELFFGEGSRLTVL.

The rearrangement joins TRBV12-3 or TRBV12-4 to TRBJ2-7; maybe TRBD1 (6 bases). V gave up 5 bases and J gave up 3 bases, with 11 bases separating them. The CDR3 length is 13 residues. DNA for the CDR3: TGTGCCAGCAGTATGAGACAGGACTACGAGCAGTACTTC. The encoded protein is CASSMRQDYEQYF.

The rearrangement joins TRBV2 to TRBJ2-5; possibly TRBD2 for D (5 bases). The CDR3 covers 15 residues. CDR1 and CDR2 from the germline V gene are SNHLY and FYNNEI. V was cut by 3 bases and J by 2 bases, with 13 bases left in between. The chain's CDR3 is CASSDQDGIQETQYF. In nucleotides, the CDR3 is TGTGCCAGCAGTGATCAGGACGGGATACAAGAGACCCAGTACTTC.

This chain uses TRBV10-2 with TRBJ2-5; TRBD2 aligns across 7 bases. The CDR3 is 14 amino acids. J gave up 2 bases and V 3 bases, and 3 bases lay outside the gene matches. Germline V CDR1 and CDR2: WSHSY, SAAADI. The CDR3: CASSDWDYQETQYF. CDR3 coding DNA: TGCGCCAGCAGTGACTGGGACTATCAAGAGACCCAGTACTTC.

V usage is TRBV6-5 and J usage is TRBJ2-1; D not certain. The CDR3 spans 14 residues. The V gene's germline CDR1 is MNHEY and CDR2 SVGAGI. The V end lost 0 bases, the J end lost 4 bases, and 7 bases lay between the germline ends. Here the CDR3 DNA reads TGTGCCAGCAGTTACTCGTGGGCGTACAATGAGCAGTTCTTC. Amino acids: CASSYSWAYNEQFF.